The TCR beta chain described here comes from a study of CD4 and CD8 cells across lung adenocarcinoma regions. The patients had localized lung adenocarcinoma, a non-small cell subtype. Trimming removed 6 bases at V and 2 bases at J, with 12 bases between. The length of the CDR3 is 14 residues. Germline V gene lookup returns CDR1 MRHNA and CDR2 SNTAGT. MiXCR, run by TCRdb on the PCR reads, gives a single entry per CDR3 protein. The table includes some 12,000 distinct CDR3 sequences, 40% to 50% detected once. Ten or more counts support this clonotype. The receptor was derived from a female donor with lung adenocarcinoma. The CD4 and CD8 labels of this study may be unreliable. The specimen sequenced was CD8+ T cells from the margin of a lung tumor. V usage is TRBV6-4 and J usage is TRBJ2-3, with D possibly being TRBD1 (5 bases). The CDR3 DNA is TGTGCCAGCAGGAGACAGAAACTCACAGATACGCAGTATTTT. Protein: CASRRQKLTDTQYF.